This T cell receptor (beta chain) was sequenced for a study of cytomegalovirus exposure and HLA in healthy donors. The approximately 130-subject validation cohort, separate from the approximately 660-subject first cohort, included the donors. Clones were read by immunoSEQ multiplex PCR, and TCRdb kept only the in-frame ones, dropping some. The data show approximately 220,000 clones, roughly 83% seen once. CDR1 SGHRS and CDR2 YFSETQ come from the germline V gene. The CDR3 sequence is 10 residues long. The V end was cut by 1 base, the J end by 8 bases, with 3 bases between. Findings of the study overall: Three of the chains that were CMV-associated were confirmed in vitro to be specific for CMV antigens.

Turning to this clone: Its antigen is not identified.

The receptor was isolated from a woman aged 25 to 45 in good health and CMV-seropositive. J is TRBJ1-1 and V is TRBV5-1; D unclear. Sample: PBMCs. Written as DNA, the CDR3 is TGCGCCAGCAGCTTGACGGAAGCTTTCTTT. This gives the protein CASSLTEAFF.